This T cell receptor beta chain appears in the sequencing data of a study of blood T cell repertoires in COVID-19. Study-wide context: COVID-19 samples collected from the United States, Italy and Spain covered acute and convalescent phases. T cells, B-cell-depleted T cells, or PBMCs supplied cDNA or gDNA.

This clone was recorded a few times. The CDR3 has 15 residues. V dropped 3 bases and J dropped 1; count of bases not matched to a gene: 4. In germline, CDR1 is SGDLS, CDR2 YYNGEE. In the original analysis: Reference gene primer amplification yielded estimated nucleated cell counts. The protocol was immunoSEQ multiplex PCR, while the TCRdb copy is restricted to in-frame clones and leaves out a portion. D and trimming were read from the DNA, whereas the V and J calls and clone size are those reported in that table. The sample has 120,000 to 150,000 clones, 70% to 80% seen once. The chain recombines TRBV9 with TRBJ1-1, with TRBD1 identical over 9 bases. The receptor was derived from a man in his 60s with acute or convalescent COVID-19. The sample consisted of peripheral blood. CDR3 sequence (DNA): TGTGCCAGCAGCGCCTTGACAGGGGGGAACACTGAAGCTTTCTTT. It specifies CASSALTGGNTEAFF.